This T cell receptor (beta chain) was retrieved from a study of shared clonotypes between healthy human individuals. The CDR3 runs to 13 residues. V lost 6 bases and J 0 bases, leaving 8 bases between the germline ends. Germline V gene lookup returns CDR1 MDHEN and CDR2 SYDVKM. Study observations and caveats: For naive CD4 cells, roughly 5% of clonotypes were shared across a handful of donors.

CD45RO-negative cells were positively selected for CCR7, leaving out terminally differentiated effector memory CD45RA+ cells. A word on this clone: The antigen remains unidentified.

Deep was the level used in running the assay. Produced via immunoSEQ multiplex PCR; TCRdb's table is partial and in-frame only. The table lists approximately 1.9 million clones, just over 90% of them singletons. This clonotype was obtained from a young man in good health. Some clones in this sample may be carry-over from other donors' samples. What was sequenced was naive CD8+ T cells from PBMCs. J is TRBJ1-1 and V is TRBV28; D uncertain. The CDR3 region has the DNA TGTGCCAGCAGCTCCTCGCTGAACACTGAAGCTTTCTTT. This translates into CASSSSLNTEAFF.